The next 13 T cell receptor beta chains were all read from a single sample in a study of T cell repertoires in cytomegalovirus infection. Antigens for these TCRs are unknown. TCRdb redid the calling of the reads with MiXCR, one entry per CDR3 protein. The repertoire holds approximately 770,000 distinct CDR3 sequences, with just under 30% as singletons. The sample here was cultured CD8+ T cells from PBMCs, taken from culture after CMV antigen stimulation. Receptors were obtained from a human donor in good health (CMV status not recorded). Some clones in this sample may be carry-over from other donors' samples.

This clonotype turned up a few times. V gene TRBV12-3 or TRBV12-4 combines with J gene TRBJ1-2; D may be TRBD1 (6 bases). The CDR3 length is 16 residues. V dropped 6 bases and J dropped 1 base, with 18 bases sitting between them. DNA of the CDR3: TGTGCCAGCAGCCATACCGACAGGACTTATAACTATGGCTACACCTTC. Translation gives CASSHTDRTYNYGYTF.

The chain has TRBV13 and TRBJ1-4, with TRBD1 as a possible D gene (5 bases). The CDR3 extends over 14 amino acids. Looked up from germline, CDR1 is PRHDT and CDR2 is FYEKMQ (reference sequence). Trimming stripped 6 bases from V and 0 bases from J, with 8 bases between. The CDR3 nucleotides are TGTGCCAGCAGTGGGGGGGCAACTAATGAAAAACTGTTTTTT. The encoded protein is CASSGGATNEKLFF.

This clonotype was seen more than once but under ten times. The V gene is TRBV28, the J gene TRBJ1-1; possible D gene TRBD1, 6 bases. Germline CDR1 and CDR2: MDHEN and SYDVKM. Between the trimmed V and J ends, which lost 6 bases and 1 base, there was a span of 15 bases. This CDR3 contains 15 residues. The DNA for the CDR3 is TGTGCCAGCAGGCCGGGACACTGGGGGAACACTGAAGCTTTCTTT. Its protein is CASRPGHWGNTEAFF.

This clonotype was observed a handful of times. The rearrangement uses TRBV4-3 and TRBJ2-1, with 8 bases lining up with TRBD2. Germline-derived CDR1 and CDR2 are LGHNA and YSLEER. The CDR3 is made up of 15 amino acids. The V and J ends lost 2 bases and 7 bases, in that order; junction bases with no gene match: 7. The DNA of the CDR3 is TGCGCCAGCAGCCAACCGGGGGGGCCGGGGAATGAGCAGTTCTTC. It codes for CASSQPGGPGNEQFF.

In its sample, this clonotype was seen a few times. The chain couples TRBV6-5 to TRBJ2-1, with TRBD1 matching over 10 bases. The CDR3 loop spans 14 amino acids. V gave up 6 bases and J gave up 8 bases; unmatched junction bases: 7. Germline CDR1 is MNHEY and CDR2 is SVGAGI. CDR3 sequence: CASSYTGTGDEQFF. CDR3 DNA sequence: TGTGCCAGCAGCTATACCGGGACAGGGGATGAGCAGTTCTTC.

The chain has TRBV7-8 and TRBJ1-5, with D unresolved. The CDR3 runs to 16 residues. V was clipped by 5 bases and J by 3 bases, with 17 bases between them. Looked up from germline, CDR1 is SGHVS and CDR2 is FQNEAQ. The CDR3 DNA is TGTGCCAGCAGCCTTTCAAGCCGGGTCCTCAATCAGCCCCAGCATTTT. Translated, it gives CASSLSSRVLNQPQHF.

The rearrangement links TRBV7-9 to TRBJ2-5, with D hard to call. Germline-derived CDR1 and CDR2 are SEHNR and FQNEAQ (reference sequence). Trimming removed 5 bases from V and 0 bases from J, with 16 bases in between. CDR3 length: 16 amino acids. Here the CDR3 reads CASSHFGYSNQETQYF. The CDR3 DNA follows: TGTGCCAGCAGCCACTTCGGATATTCGAACCAAGAGACCCAGTACTTC.

This clonotype has only a few counts. The rearrangement uses TRBV19 and TRBJ2-1; either TRBD1 or TRBD2 may fit D (5 bases each). The CDR3 contains 14 residues. The germline V gene encodes CDR1 LNHDA and CDR2 SQIVND (reference sequence). V lost 8 bases, J lost 3 bases, and 14 bases lay in between. The CDR3 region is CASEDLGGYNEQFF. As DNA, the CDR3 is TGTGCCAGTGAGGACCTTGGGGGCTACAATGAGCAGTTCTTC.

This clonotype was counted at least ten times. The chain couples TRBV7-2 to TRBJ2-2; D is undetermined. V lost 4 bases to trimming and J lost 1 base, with 7 bases between them. Germline CDR1 and CDR2: SGHTA and FQGNSA. This CDR3 region has 14 residues. CDR3 protein: CASSYELNTGELFF. Here the CDR3 DNA reads TGTGCCAGCAGCTACGAGCTGAACACCGGGGAGCTGTTTTTT. Full variable domain (missing parts from reference TRBV7-2 and TRBJ2-2): GAGVSQSPSNKVTEKGKDVELRCDPISGHTALYWYRQSLGQGLEFLIYFQGNSAPDKSGLPSDRFSAERTGGSVSTLTIQRTQQEDSAVYLCASSYELNTGELFFGEGSRLTVL.

The V gene is TRBV7-6, the J gene TRBJ1-6; no firm D call. The length of the CDR3 is 13 residues. The germline V gene has CDR1 SGHVS and CDR2 FNYEAQ. Trimming cost V 6 bases and J 7 bases, with 10 bases left between them. This CDR3 is CASRVASNSPLHF. The CDR3 nucleotides read TGTGCCAGCAGAGTCGCGTCCAATTCACCCCTCCACTTT.

In this sample, this clonotype turned up a few times. The J gene is TRBJ1-4, the V gene TRBV9, with D possibly matching TRBD1 (5 bases). Germline V gene sequence: CDR1 SGDLS, CDR2 YYNGEE. Trimming removed 0 bases from V and 8 bases from J, with 14 bases in between. The CDR3 consists of 15 residues. CDR3 sequence reads: CASSVGRGWGEKLFF. In DNA, the CDR3 is TGTGCCAGCAGCGTAGGTCGGGGTTGGGGGGAAAAACTGTTTTTT.

The V gene is TRBV6-8, the J gene TRBJ2-1; the match to TRBD1 covers 10 bases. This CDR3 contains 16 residues. V was pared by 0 bases and J by 9 bases, with 8 bases of the junction left unmatched. Germline V gene lookup returns CDR1 MNHGY and CDR2 SAAAGT. CDR3 coding DNA: TGTGCCAGCAGTTACTCGACTGGACAGGGGGAGGGTGAGCAGTTCTTC. Translating gives CASSYSTGQGEGEQFF.

This CDR3 reads CASSLALDGDFYGYTF. The CDR3 coding sequence is TGTGCCAGCAGCTTGGCCTTGGACGGAGACTTCTATGGCTACACCTTC. This chain connects TRBV5-4 to TRBJ1-2; D is ambiguous. Trimming shortened V by 0 bases and J by 4 bases, and 16 bases separated the two germline ends. The CDR3 length is 16 residues. Per germline, CDR1 SGHNT and CDR2 YYREEE (reference sequence).